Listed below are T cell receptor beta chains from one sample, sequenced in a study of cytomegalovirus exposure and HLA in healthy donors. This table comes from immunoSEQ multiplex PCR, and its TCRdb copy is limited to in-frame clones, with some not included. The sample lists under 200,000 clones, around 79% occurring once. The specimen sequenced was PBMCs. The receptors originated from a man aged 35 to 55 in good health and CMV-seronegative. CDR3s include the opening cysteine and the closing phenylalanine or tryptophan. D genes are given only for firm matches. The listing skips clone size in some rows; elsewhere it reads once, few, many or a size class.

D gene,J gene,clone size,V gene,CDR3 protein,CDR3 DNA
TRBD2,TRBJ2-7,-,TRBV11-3,CASSRRGGDYEQYF,TGTGCCAGCAGCCGGAGGGGAGGGGACTACGAGCAGTACTTC
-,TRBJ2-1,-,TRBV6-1,CASSEGIRGTYNEQFF,TGTGCCAGCAGTGAAGGGATTCGAGGAACCTACAATGAGCAGTTCTTC
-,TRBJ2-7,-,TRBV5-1,CASRPPGSYEQYF,TGCGCCAGCAGACCCCCGGGCTCCTACGAGCAGTACTTC
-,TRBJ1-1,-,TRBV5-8,CASSLRVMNTEAFF,TGTGCCAGCAGCTTGAGAGTCATGAACACTGAAGCTTTCTTT
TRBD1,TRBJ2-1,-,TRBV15,CATSRGRQGAGNEQFF,TGTGCCACCAGCAGAGGCCGACAGGGGGCAGGTAATGAGCAGTTCTTC
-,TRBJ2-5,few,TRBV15,CATSRALETQYF,TGTGCCACCAGCAGGGCCCTCGAGACCCAGTACTTC
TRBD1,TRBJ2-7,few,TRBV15,CATSRDRRQGEQYF,TGTGCCACCAGCAGAGATCGGAGACAGGGGGAGCAGTACTTC
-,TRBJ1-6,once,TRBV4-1,CASSQEATSSPLHF,TGCGCCAGCAGCCAAGAAGCCACGAGCTCACCCCTCCACTTT
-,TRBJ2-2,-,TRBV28,CASSLKLLTGELFF,TGTGCCAGCAGTTTAAAACTGCTCACCGGGGAGCTGTTTTTT
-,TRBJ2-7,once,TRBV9,CASSVAGDTSSEQYF,TGTGCCAGCAGCGTAGCAGGGGACACCAGTTCCGAGCAGTACTTC
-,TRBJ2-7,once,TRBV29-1,CSVVSDYEQYF,TGCAGCGTTGTATCAGACTACGAGCAGTACTTC
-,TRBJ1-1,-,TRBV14,CASSQDRRGAEAFF,TGTGCCAGCAGCCAAGATCGGAGGGGCGCTGAAGCTTTCTTT
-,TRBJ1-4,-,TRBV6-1,CASRVPQGANEKLLF,TGTGCCAGCAGAGTCCCACAGGGTGCTAATGAAAAACTGCTTTTT
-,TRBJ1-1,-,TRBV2,CASRRHNTEAFF,TGTGCCAGCAGAAGACATAACACTGAAGCTTTCTTT
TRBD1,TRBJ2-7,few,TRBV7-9,CASSRGQGPQYF,TGTGCCAGCAGCCGTGGACAGGGCCCGCAGTACTTC
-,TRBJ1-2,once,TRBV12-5,CASGLVTSGHGYTF,TGTGCTAGTGGTTTGGTAACGTCAGGGCACGGCTACACCTTC
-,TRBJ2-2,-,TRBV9,CASNGGSGELFF,TGTGCCAGCAACGGAGGAAGTGGGGAGCTGTTTTTT
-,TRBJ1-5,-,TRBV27,CASPHPFREGGPNQPQHF,TGTGCCAGCCCCCATCCTTTTCGGGAGGGAGGTCCCAATCAGCCCCAGCATTTT
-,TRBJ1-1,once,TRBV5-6,CASSSGQPNTEAFF,TGTGCCAGCAGCTCCGGACAGCCGAACACTGAAGCTTTCTTT
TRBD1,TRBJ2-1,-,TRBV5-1,CASSSGQGRNNEQFF,TGCGCCAGCAGCTCCGGACAGGGGCGAAACAATGAGCAGTTCTTC
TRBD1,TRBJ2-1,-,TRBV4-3,CASSQEGNRGPTNEQFF,TGCGCCAGCAGCCAAGAGGGGAACAGGGGGCCCACCAATGAGCAGTTCTTC
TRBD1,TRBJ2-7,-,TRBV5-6,CASRLGQGIYEQYF,TGTGCCAGCAGGTTGGGACAGGGGATCTACGAGCAGTACTTC
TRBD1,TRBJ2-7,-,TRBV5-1,CASSPLDRGEYEQYF,TGCGCCAGCAGCCCATTGGACAGGGGGGAATACGAGCAGTACTTC
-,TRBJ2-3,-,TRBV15,CATSRELADTQYF,TGTGCCACCAGCAGGGAGCTCGCGGATACGCAGTATTTT
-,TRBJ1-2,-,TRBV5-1,CASSLSGVGYGYTF,TGCGCCAGCAGCTTGTCGGGGGTAGGGTATGGCTACACCTTC
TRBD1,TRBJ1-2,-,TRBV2,CAYPSQGELWGYTF,TGTGCCTACCCCTCCCAGGGGGAACTTTGGGGCTACACCTTC
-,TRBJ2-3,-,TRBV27,CASSPGMATSTDTQYF,TGTGCCAGCAGTCCCGGGATGGCAACTAGCACAGATACGCAGTATTTT
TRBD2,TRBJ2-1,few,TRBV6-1,CASSEWGGGNEQFF,TGTGCCAGCAGTGAATGGGGCGGGGGCAATGAGCAGTTCTTC
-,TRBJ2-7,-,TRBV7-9,CASSFSYEQYF,TGTGCCAGCAGCTTTTCCTACGAGCAGTACTTC
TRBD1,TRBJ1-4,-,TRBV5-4,CASSPGTATNEKLFF,TGTGCCAGCAGCCCGGGGACAGCAACTAATGAAAAACTGTTTTTT